A single sample is the source of the 10 T cell receptor beta chains below, sequenced in a study of HIV-infected patients and healthy controls. From the 5' RACE reads, TCRdb called clonotypes with MiXCR, one entry per CDR3 protein. The data contain about 67,000 distinct CDR3 sequences, about 16% of them singletons. The sample was CD4+ T cells from blood. The origin of the receptors is a human donor in good health.

This clonotype was seen many times. J is TRBJ1-1 and V is TRBV3-1; D gene ambiguous. The germline V gene encodes CDR1 LGHDT and CDR2 YNNKEL (reference sequence). V was trimmed by 1 base and J by 6 bases, leaving 18 bases between them. This CDR3 is 16 amino acids long. The CDR3: CASSQVGTSAAAEAFF. In DNA form, the CDR3 reads TGTGCCAGCAGCCAAGTTGGTACTTCGGCTGCTGCTGAAGCTTTCTTT.

V gene TRBV15 combines with J gene TRBJ2-5; the D is unclear. The length of the CDR3 is 13 residues. V lost 0 bases, J lost 3 bases, and 5 bases lay in between. CDR1 LNHNV and CDR2 YYDKDF come from the germline V gene (reference sequence). CDR3 DNA sequence: TGTGCCACCAGCAGAGATCCGGAAGAGACCCAGTACTTC. It yields the protein CATSRDPEETQYF.

This clonotype was recorded many times. The V gene is TRBV10-1, the J gene TRBJ2-7; no reliable D call. This CDR3 has 17 residues. V was shortened by 2 bases and J by 6 bases, with 23 bases between the two germline ends. CDR1 is WNHNN, CDR2 SYGVQD, per germline (reference sequence). The CDR3: CASSETSPGRAIREQYF. The CDR3 DNA reads TGCGCCAGCAGTGAGACCTCTCCAGGCCGGGCCATCCGCGAGCAGTACTTC.

The chain is built from TRBV7-2 and TRBJ2-5, with D possibly matching TRBD2 (6 bases). CDR1 is SGHTA and CDR2 is FQGNSA in the germline V gene. The CDR3 spans 13 residues. The V end lost 5 bases, the J end lost 4 bases, and 11 bases lay between the germline ends. The CDR3 sequence is CASSLHSGETQYF. CDR3 nucleotides: TGTGCCAGCAGCCTTCATAGCGGAGAGACCCAGTACTTC.

This clonotype appeared a few times. The chain recombines TRBV11-2 with TRBJ2-5, with TRBD2 identical over 8 bases. V was pared by 3 bases and J by 1 base, with 7 bases of the junction left unmatched. The CDR3 covers 16 residues. Germline V gene lookup returns CDR1 SGHAT and CDR2 FQNNGV. CDR3 amino acids: CASSLVRSGGQETQYF. The CDR3 nucleotides are TGTGCCAGCAGCTTGGTTCGGAGCGGGGGCCAAGAGACCCAGTACTTC.

This CDR3 reads CATSSGRGVFKEKLFF. CDR3 nucleotides: TGTGCCACCAGCTCTGGGCGGGGTGTTTTTAAGGAAAAACTGTTTTTT. The rearrangement links TRBV24-1 to TRBJ1-4; D is unresolved. The V gene's germline CDR1 is KGHDR and CDR2 SFDVKD. Trimming removed 7 bases at V and 8 bases at J, with 22 bases between. The CDR3 loop spans 16 amino acids.

The chain couples TRBV20-1 to TRBJ1-5, with 8 bases fitting TRBD1. After removal of 7 bases from V and 1 base from J, the junction contained 6 bases not matched to a gene. This CDR3 region has 14 residues. The germline V gene has CDR1 DFQATT and CDR2 SNEGSKA (reference sequence). The DNA of the CDR3 is TGCAGTGTCCATGGACAGGGAAGCAATCAGCCCCAGCATTTT. Residues: CSVHGQGSNQPQHF.

The V and J genes are TRBV4-2 and TRBJ2-2; D is uncertain. Germline V gene sequence: CDR1 LGHNA, CDR2 YNFKEQ. The CDR3 covers 13 residues. Trimming removed 0 bases from V and 7 bases from J, with 6 bases in between. The CDR3 bases are TGTGCCAGCAGCCAAGATTTTCACGGGGAGCTGTTTTTT. Its translation is CASSQDFHGELFF.

The J gene is TRBJ1-1, the V gene TRBV19; a possible D gene is TRBD1 (5 bases). This CDR3 contains 13 residues. Per germline, CDR1 LNHDA and CDR2 SQIVND (reference sequence). The V and J ends lost 4 bases and 1 base respectively, with 7 bases between them. CDR3 in amino acids: CASSKTGNTEAFF. Here the CDR3 DNA reads TGTGCCAGTAGTAAAACAGGGAACACTGAAGCTTTCTTT.

The V and J genes are TRBV12-3 or TRBV12-4 and TRBJ2-7, with D tentatively TRBD2 (5 bases). The CDR3 contains 16 residues. V was cut by 3 bases and J by 1 base, with 16 bases left in between. The CDR3, as DNA: TGTGCCAGCAGTTTCAGTCGGCGGGTTACATCCTACGAGCAGTACTTC. This encodes CASSFSRRVTSYEQYF.